One and the same sample provided the 5 T cell receptor beta chains below, sequenced in a study of blood T cell repertoires in COVID-19. The table came from immunoSEQ multiplex PCR; TCRdb's copy has only in-frame clones and leaves some out. Among a few hundred thousand clones, roughly 80% were seen once, and the ten largest hold 6.5% to 9%. Sequenced: peripheral blood. The origin of the receptors is a woman in her forties or fifties with acute or convalescent COVID-19.

The chain joins TRBV19 to TRBJ1-2; D is perhaps TRBD1 (5 bases). The germline V gene encodes CDR1 LNHDA and CDR2 SQIVND (reference sequence). V shed 4 bases and J shed 2 bases, with 5 bases lying between them. The CDR3 consists of 12 residues. CDR3 bases: TGTGCCAGTAGTAAGGGGAACTATGGCTACACCTTC. As protein: CASSKGNYGYTF.

This chain uses TRBV7-2 with TRBJ2-3; D unclear. CDR1 and CDR2 (germline): SGHTA, FQGNSA. This CDR3 comprises 13 residues. The V gene lost 4 bases and the J gene lost 2 bases, with 7 bases spanning the gap. Here the CDR3 DNA reads TGTGCCAGCAGCTACAGTCTCACAGATACGCAGTATTTT. Amino acid sequence: CASSYSLTDTQYF.

The rearrangement links TRBV28 to TRBJ1-4; no clear D gene. V dropped 6 bases and J dropped 4 bases, with 9 bases sitting between them. Germline V gives CDR1 MDHEN, CDR2 SYDVKM. The length of the CDR3 is 13 residues. CDR3 loop: CASRGGGNEKLFF. The DNA of the CDR3 is TGTGCCAGCAGGGGAGGTGGTAATGAAAAACTGTTTTTT.

The table lists this clone with a few counts. The chain recombines TRBV4-2 with TRBJ2-1, with 11 bases lining up with TRBD2. CDR1 is LGHNA and CDR2 is YNFKEQ in the germline V gene. The CDR3 runs to 16 residues. The V gene end was trimmed by 2 bases and the J gene end by 9 bases; junction bases not matched to a gene: 9. CDR3 in amino acids: CASSQKVGTSGIEQFF. The CDR3 DNA sequence: TGTGCCAGCAGCCAAAAGGTGGGGACTAGCGGAATTGAGCAGTTCTTC.

The chain employs TRBV19 and TRBJ2-4; TRBD2 matches 7 bases. Germline CDR1 LNHDA, CDR2 SQIVND (reference sequence). The CDR3 consists of 15 residues. With 5 bases clipped from V and 8 bases from J, the junction kept 12 bases outside the gene matches. The DNA for the CDR3 is TGTGCCAGTAGTCCCCGGGGGGTGTGGGCGGACATTCAGTACTTC. It codes for CASSPRGVWADIQYF.